This T cell receptor (beta chain) came from a study of OX40 agonist ivuxolimab in advanced cancers. Study-level information: Patients treated during dose escalation were battling hepatocellular carcinoma, melanoma, renal cell or head and neck cancer. Findings of the study overall: There was clonal expansion of CD4+ and CD8+ blood T cells by week 6 at 0.1 to 3.0 mg/kg. Individuals who were partial responders at 0.1-3.0 mg/kg had clonal expansion that ranked among the lowest. Average numbers of expanded clones were greater in CD8+ T cells than in CD4+.

This CDR3 comprises 12 residues. Trimming removed 4 bases at V and 4 bases at J, with 7 bases between. Germline CDR1 is SEHNR and CDR2 is FQNEAQ (reference sequence). Profiling relied on immunoSEQ multiplex PCR, and the TCRdb table lists in-frame clones only, not all of them. The table has tens of thousands of clones, approximately 91% seen once; the top ten hold 0.33%. With respect to this clone: Its antigen is not known.

This TCR derives from an adult with an advanced solid tumor such as melanoma, head and neck, liver or kidney cancer. Sequenced here: CD4+ or CD8+ T cells sorted from blood, sampled in a trial of the OX40 agonist ivuxolimab. V gene TRBV7-9 combines with J gene TRBJ1-1; D uncertain. The CDR3 region is CASSSLGTEAFF. CDR3 in DNA: TGTGCCAGCAGCTCTTTAGGCACTGAAGCTTTCTTT.